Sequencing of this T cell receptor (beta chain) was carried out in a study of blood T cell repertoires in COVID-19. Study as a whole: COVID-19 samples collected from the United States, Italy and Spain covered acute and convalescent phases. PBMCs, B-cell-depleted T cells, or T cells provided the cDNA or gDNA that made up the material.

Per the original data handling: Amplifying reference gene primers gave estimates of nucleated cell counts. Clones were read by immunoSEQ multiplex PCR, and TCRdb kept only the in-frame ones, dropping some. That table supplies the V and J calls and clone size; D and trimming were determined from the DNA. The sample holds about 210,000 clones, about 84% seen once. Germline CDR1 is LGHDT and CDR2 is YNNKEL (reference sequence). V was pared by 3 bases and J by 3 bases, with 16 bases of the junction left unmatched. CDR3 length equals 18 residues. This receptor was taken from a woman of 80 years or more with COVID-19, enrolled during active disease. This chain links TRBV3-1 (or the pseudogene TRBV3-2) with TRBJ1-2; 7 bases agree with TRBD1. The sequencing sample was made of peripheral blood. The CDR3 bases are TGTGCCAGCAGCCATCCTCTACAGGGGCCGACGCACGACTATGGCTACACCTTC. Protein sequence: CASSHPLQGPTHDYGYTF.